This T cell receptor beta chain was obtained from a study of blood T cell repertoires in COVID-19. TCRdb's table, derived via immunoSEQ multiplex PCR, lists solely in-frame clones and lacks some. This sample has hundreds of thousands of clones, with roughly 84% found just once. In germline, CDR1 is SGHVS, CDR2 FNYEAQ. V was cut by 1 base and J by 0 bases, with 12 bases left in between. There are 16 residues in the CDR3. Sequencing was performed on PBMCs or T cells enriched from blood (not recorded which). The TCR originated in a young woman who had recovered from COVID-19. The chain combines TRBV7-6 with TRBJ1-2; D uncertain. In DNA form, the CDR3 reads TGTGCCAGCAGCTTAGTACTCGGCAGGACTAACTATGGCTACACCTTC. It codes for CASSLVLGRTNYGYTF.